These 22 T cell receptor beta chains originate from one sample sequenced in a study of control samples from healthy donors and cancer patients. The repertoire was sequenced with immunoSEQ multiplex PCR; TCRdb's copy has only in-frame clones and lacks some. The data show fewer than 100,000 clones, more than 75% seen once. Sequencing was carried out using blood. These receptors originate from a woman in her sixties in good health.

The V call is TRBV5-1, the J call TRBJ2-7; D may match TRBD1 or TRBD2 (5 bases each). The V gene's germline CDR1 is SGHRS and CDR2 YFSETQ. Trimming took off 0 bases at V and 9 bases at J, with 22 bases between the two ends. CDR3 length: 16 residues. The CDR3 spells CASSLEPLVRGGGQYF. In nucleotides, the CDR3 is TGCGCCAGCAGCTTGGAACCACTAGTCCGGGGCGGCGGGCAGTACTTC.

This rearrangement joins TRBV4-1 to TRBJ2-7; the D gene is possibly TRBD2 (7 bases). The CDR3 is 13 residues long. Trimming stripped 5 bases from V and 2 bases from J, with 10 bases between. Germline V gene data show CDR1 as MGHRA and CDR2 as YSYEKL. The CDR3 here is CASSREGAYEQYF. Written as DNA, the CDR3 is TGCGCCAGCAGCAGGGAGGGGGCCTACGAGCAGTACTTC.

The chain carries TRBV18 and TRBJ1-3; 11 bases are a match to TRBD1. CDR1 is KGHSH and CDR2 is LQKENI in the germline V gene. With 5 bases clipped from V and 0 bases from J, the junction kept 3 bases outside the gene matches. The length of the CDR3 is 16 residues. The CDR3 region is CASSTGQGGSGNTIYF. The CDR3 DNA sequence: TGTGCCAGCTCAACGGGACAGGGGGGCTCTGGAAACACCATATATTTT.

This clone showed up just once. V is TRBV4-2 and J is TRBJ2-5, with 7 bases lining up with TRBD2. V gave up 1 base and J gave up 2 bases; unmatched junction bases: 1. The CDR3 length is 14 residues. Germline V gene lookup returns CDR1 LGHNA and CDR2 YNFKEQ. The CDR3 spells CASSQGGGQETQYF. CDR3 DNA: TGTGCCAGCAGCCAAGGGGGAGGGCAAGAGACCCAGTACTTC.

The chain joins TRBV18 to TRBJ1-5; D is unresolved. The CDR3 consists of 14 residues. CDR1 KGHSH and CDR2 LQKENI come from the germline V gene. Trimming stripped 3 bases from V and 2 bases from J, with 8 bases between. Here the CDR3 DNA reads TGTGCCAGCTCACCCAGGCCGGGCAATCAGCCCCAGCATTTT. It codes for CASSPRPGNQPQHF.

This chain connects TRBV10-3 to TRBJ1-1; D not resolved. V lost 6 bases and J 1 base, leaving 12 bases between the germline ends. Germline lookup yields CDR1 ENHRY and CDR2 SYGVKD. CDR3 length: 14 residues. The DNA of the CDR3 is TGTGCCATCAGACATTACGACCCGAACACTGAAGCTTTCTTT. Its translation: CAIRHYDPNTEAFF.

CDR3 sequence (DNA): TGTGCCAGCAGTTACGTTGCCCTAAATGAGCAGTTCTTC. Amino acids: CASSYVALNEQFF. This sequence joins TRBV6-2 or TRBV6-3 and TRBJ2-1; D remains unclear. The V gene's germline CDR1 is MNHEY and CDR2 SVGEGT. Trimming removed 2 bases from V and 7 bases from J, with 9 bases in between. CDR3 size: 13 residues.

This chain links TRBV6-5 with TRBJ1-3; D is unresolved. CDR1 is MNHEY and CDR2 is SVGAGI in the germline V gene. V lost 8 bases and J 3 bases, leaving 14 bases between the germline ends. The length of the CDR3 is 14 residues. CDR3 DNA: TGTGCCAGCTTGGACCGAAACCTTGGAAACACCATATATTTT. Protein: CASLDRNLGNTIYF.

This sequence joins TRBV12-3 or TRBV12-4 and TRBJ1-5; unclear D gene. CDR3 length: 13 residues. V lost 5 bases to trimming and J lost 7 bases, with 12 bases between them. As DNA, the CDR3 is TGTGCCAGCAGTCCCCGGGAGGGCCAGCCCCAGCATTTT. Protein product: CASSPREGQPQHF.

This chain joins TRBV6-5 and TRBJ2-1; D not resolved. V lost 2 bases to trimming and J lost 0 bases, with 8 bases between them. This CDR3 spans 15 amino acids. The germline CDR1 and CDR2 sequences are MNHEY and SVGAGI. CDR3 nucleotide sequence: TGTGCCAGCAGTTACGACTTTAGCTCCTACAATGAGCAGTTCTTC. Its protein is CASSYDFSSYNEQFF.

This clone has just one count. This chain uses TRBV2 with TRBJ2-1, with a possible D match to TRBD2 (6 bases). Germline V gene lookup returns CDR1 SNHLY and CDR2 FYNNEI. The CDR3 is made up of 14 amino acids. Trimming left V 4 bases short and J 8 bases short, with 15 bases between. The CDR3 loop is CASSGRELAYEQFF. The CDR3 coding sequence is TGTGCCAGCAGTGGGAGGGAACTAGCCTATGAGCAGTTCTTC.

The chain couples TRBV9 to TRBJ1-4; D is perhaps TRBD1 (6 bases). With 3 bases removed from V and 0 bases from J, the gap between germline ends came to 12 bases. CDR3 length: 16 residues. Per the germline V gene, CDR1 is SGDLS and CDR2 is YYNGEE. The CDR3 loop is CASSAMDRSTNEKLFF. The CDR3 nucleotides are TGTGCCAGCAGCGCCATGGACAGATCAACTAATGAAAAACTGTTTTTT.

The CDR3 sequence is CASSLSTVGTEAFF. DNA of the CDR3: TGTGCCAGCAGCTTGTCGACAGTGGGCACTGAAGCTTTCTTT. The chain recombines TRBV5-4 with TRBJ1-1, with D maybe TRBD1 (5 bases). This CDR3 has 14 amino acids. Trimming removed 1 base at V and 4 bases at J, with 11 bases between. Germline lookup yields CDR1 SGHNT and CDR2 YYREEE (reference sequence).

The CDR3 nucleotides read TGTGCCAGCACCACCGGACAGGGCGGGGTATGGTATTACACCTTC. Its translation: CASTTGQGGVWYYTF. The rearrangement links TRBV6-5 to TRBJ1-2, with 8 bases fitting TRBD1. This CDR3 is 15 amino acids long. The V segment lost 7 bases and the J segment 11 bases; nucleotides outside the gene matches: 18. Germline CDR1 MNHEY, CDR2 SVGAGI.

This rearrangement joins TRBV6-6 to TRBJ1-4; maybe TRBD1 (6 bases). The V end was cut by 6 bases, the J end by 4 bases, with 15 bases between. The CDR3 is 15 amino acids. CDR1 and CDR2 from the germline V gene are MNHNY and SVGAGI (reference sequence). The CDR3 sequence is CASSGGGQINEKLFF. Here the CDR3 DNA reads TGTGCCAGCAGCGGCGGAGGACAGATTAATGAAAAACTGTTTTTT.

A few counts support this clone. A read error may produce the germline difference seen at one junction end. The chain couples TRBV28 to TRBJ2-7, with 7 bases identical to TRBD1. The germline V gene encodes CDR1 MDHEN and CDR2 SYDVKM. This CDR3 has 11 amino acids. As DNA, the CDR3 is TGTGCCAGCAGTCAGACGGGACAGACTCTCTTC. Protein sequence: CASSQTGQTLF. Full variable domain (outside the CDR3, taken from reference TRBV28 and TRBJ2-7): DVKVTQSSRYLVKRTGEKVFLECVQDMDHENMFWYRQDPGLGLRLIYFSYDVKMKEKGDIPEGYSVSREKKERFSLILESASTNQTSMYLCASSQTGQTLFGPGTRLTVT.

This chain uses TRBV7-6 with TRBJ2-7; 15 bases fit TRBD2. Germline V gene data show CDR1 as SGHVS and CDR2 as FNYEAQ. The CDR3 sequence is 15 residues long. J gave up 7 bases and V 6 bases, and 7 bases lay outside the gene matches. The CDR3 nucleotides read TGTGCCAGCAGTTGGACTAGCGGGGGGGCCGGGGAGCAGTACTTC. It specifies CASSWTSGGAGEQYF.

The genes are TRBV7-6 and TRBJ1-3; D unresolved. V was trimmed by 1 base and J by 0 bases, leaving 7 bases between them. Germline loops: CDR1 SGHVS, CDR2 FNYEAQ. The CDR3 is 15 amino acids. The CDR3 protein is CASSLGPNSGNTIYF. CDR3 sequence (DNA): TGTGCCAGCAGCTTAGGCCCGAACTCTGGAAACACCATATATTTT.

The rearrangement uses TRBV5-4 and TRBJ1-2; a weak D match, TRBD1 (6 bases). The V end was cut by 0 bases, the J end by 3 bases, with 6 bases between. This CDR3 has 13 amino acids. Germline CDR1 is SGHNT and CDR2 is YYREEE (reference sequence). CDR3 DNA: TGTGCCAGCAGCTTGGACAGGGACTATGGCTACACCTTC. Residues: CASSLDRDYGYTF.

This rearrangement joins TRBV4-1 to TRBJ2-2, with D possibly being TRBD2 (5 bases). V was pared by 0 bases and J by 6 bases, with 11 bases between. The CDR3 totals 15 residues. Per germline, CDR1 MGHRA and CDR2 YSYEKL. CDR3 bases: TGCGCCAGCAGCCAAGAGGGGAGAAATGCCGGGGAGCTGTTTTTT. Translated, it gives CASSQEGRNAGELFF.

The V and J genes are TRBV24-1 and TRBJ2-3; 9 positions agree with TRBD2. J gave up 2 bases and V 4 bases, and 9 bases lay outside the gene matches. In germline, CDR1 is KGHDR, CDR2 SFDVKD. This CDR3 is 17 amino acids long. In nucleotides, the CDR3 is TGTGCCACCAGTGACTCGGGGGCGGGGGGGATCACAGATACGCAGTATTTT. Its translation is CATSDSGAGGITDTQYF.

The chain combines TRBV28 with TRBJ1-6; D unclear. Germline CDR1 and CDR2: MDHEN and SYDVKM. The CDR3 extends over 13 amino acids. The V gene lost 3 bases and the J gene lost 9 bases, with 9 bases spanning the gap. The CDR3 sequence: CASSLAIPSPLHF. CDR3 DNA sequence: TGTGCCAGCAGTTTGGCGATTCCTTCACCCCTCCACTTT.